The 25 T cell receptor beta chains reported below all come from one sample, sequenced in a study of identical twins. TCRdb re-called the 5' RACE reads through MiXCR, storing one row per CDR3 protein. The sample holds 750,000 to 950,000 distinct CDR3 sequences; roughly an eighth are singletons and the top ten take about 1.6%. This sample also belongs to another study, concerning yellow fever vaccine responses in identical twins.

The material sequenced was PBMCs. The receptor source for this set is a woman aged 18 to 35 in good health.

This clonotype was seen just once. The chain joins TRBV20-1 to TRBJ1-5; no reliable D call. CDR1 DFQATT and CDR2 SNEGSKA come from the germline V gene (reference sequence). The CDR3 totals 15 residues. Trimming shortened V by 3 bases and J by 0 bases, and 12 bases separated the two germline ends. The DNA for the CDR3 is TGCAGTGCTAGTCGTTCACCAGATAGCAATCAGCCCCAGCATTTT. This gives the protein CSASRSPDSNQPQHF.

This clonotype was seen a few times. In DNA form, the CDR3 reads TGCGCCAGCAGCCAAGACGGCGGGATGGGGGAGACCCAGTACTTC. Protein: CASSQDGGMGETQYF. This chain links TRBV4-1 with TRBJ2-5; maybe TRBD2 (6 bases). V was clipped by 0 bases and J by 5 bases, with 13 bases between them. The germline V gene has CDR1 MGHRA and CDR2 YSYEKL. The CDR3 has 15 amino acids.

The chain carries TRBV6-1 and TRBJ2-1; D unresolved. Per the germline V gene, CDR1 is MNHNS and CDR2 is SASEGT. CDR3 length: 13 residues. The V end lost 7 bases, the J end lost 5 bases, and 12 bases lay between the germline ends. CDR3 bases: TGTGCCAGCACCCTAAGTGGACACAATGAGCAGTTCTTC. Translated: CASTLSGHNEQFF.

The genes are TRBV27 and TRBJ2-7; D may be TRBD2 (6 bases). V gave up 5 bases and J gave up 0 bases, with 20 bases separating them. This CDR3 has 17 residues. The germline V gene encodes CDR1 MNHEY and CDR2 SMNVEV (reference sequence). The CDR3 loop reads CASSPKRPGDSSYEQYF. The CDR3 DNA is TGTGCCAGCAGTCCGAAACGTCCGGGAGACAGCTCCTACGAGCAGTACTTC.

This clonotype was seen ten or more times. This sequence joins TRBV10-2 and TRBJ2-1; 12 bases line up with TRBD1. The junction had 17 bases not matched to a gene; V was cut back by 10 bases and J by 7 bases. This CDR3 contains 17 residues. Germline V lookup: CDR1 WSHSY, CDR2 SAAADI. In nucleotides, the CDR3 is TGCGCCAAGAACTTACAACGGGACAGGGGGCGCGTTAATGAGCAGTTCTTC. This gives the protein CAKNLQRDRGRVNEQFF.

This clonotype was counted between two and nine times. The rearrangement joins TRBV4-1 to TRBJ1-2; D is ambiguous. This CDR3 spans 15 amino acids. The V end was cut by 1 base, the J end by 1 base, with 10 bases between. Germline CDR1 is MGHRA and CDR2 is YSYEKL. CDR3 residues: CASSQVVTGNYGYTF. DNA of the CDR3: TGCGCCAGCAGCCAAGTGGTGACGGGTAACTATGGCTACACCTTC.

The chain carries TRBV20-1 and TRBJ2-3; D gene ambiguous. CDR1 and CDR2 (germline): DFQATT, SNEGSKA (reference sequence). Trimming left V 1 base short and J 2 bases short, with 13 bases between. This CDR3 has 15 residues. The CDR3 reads CSARVGSSHTDTQYF. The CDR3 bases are TGCAGTGCTAGAGTGGGTAGCAGTCACACAGATACGCAGTATTTT.

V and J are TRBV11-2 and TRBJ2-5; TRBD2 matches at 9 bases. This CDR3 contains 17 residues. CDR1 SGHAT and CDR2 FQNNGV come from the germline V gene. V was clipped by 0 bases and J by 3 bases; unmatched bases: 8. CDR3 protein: CASSLESLAGRKETQYF. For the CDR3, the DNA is TGTGCCAGCAGCTTAGAGAGTCTAGCGGGGAGAAAAGAGACCCAGTACTTC. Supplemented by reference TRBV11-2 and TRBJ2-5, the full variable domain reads EAGVAQSPRYKIIEKRQSVAFWCNPISGHATLYWYQQILGQGPKLLIQFQNNGVVDDSQLPKDRFSAERLKGVDSTLKIQPAKLEDSAVYLCASSLESLAGRKETQYFGPGTRLLVL.

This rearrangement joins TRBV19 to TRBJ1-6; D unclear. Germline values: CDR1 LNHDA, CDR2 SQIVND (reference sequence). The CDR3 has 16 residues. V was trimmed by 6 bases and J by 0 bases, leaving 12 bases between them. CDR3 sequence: CASRENPASYNSPLHF. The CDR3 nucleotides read TGTGCCAGTAGAGAGAACCCAGCCTCCTATAATTCACCCCTCCACTTT.

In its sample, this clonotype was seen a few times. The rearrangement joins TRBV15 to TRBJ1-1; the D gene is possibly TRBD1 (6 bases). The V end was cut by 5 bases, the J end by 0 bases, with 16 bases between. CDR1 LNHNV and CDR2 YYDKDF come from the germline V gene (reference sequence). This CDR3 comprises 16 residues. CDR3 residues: CATSEPRGALNTEAFF. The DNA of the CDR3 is TGTGCCACCAGCGAGCCCCGGGGGGCCTTGAACACTGAAGCTTTCTTT.

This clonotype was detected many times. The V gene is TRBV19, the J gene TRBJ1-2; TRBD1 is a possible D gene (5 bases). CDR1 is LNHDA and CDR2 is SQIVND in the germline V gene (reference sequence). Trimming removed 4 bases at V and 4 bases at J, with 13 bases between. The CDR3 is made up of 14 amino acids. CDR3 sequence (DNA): TGTGCCAGTAGTACAATAGACAGTAGCTATGGCTACACCTTC. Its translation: CASSTIDSSYGYTF.

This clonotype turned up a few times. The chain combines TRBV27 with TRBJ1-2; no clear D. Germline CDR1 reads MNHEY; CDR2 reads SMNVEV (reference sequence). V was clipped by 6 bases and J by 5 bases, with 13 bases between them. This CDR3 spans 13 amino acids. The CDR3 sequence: CASSFVGGYGYTF. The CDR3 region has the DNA TGTGCCAGCAGCTTCGTCGGAGGATATGGCTACACCTTC.

CDR3 sequence (DNA): TGCGCCAGCAGCTCCGGGACAGGGGCCCCCCAAGAGACCCAGTACTTC. As protein: CASSSGTGAPQETQYF. The chain is built from TRBV5-1 and TRBJ2-5, with TRBD1 matching over 10 bases. This CDR3 is 16 amino acids long. Germline V gene lookup returns CDR1 SGHRS and CDR2 YFSETQ. V shed 3 bases, J shed 1 base, and the junction held 6 bases outside the gene matches.

CDR3 loop: CASSFGALGASGELFF. The CDR3 DNA sequence: TGTGCCAGCAGTTTCGGGGCGCTGGGGGCGAGCGGGGAGCTGTTTTTT. The genes are TRBV12-3 or TRBV12-4 and TRBJ2-2, with a possible D match to TRBD1 (6 bases). Trimming stripped 3 bases from V and 7 bases from J, with 18 bases between. The CDR3 consists of 16 residues.

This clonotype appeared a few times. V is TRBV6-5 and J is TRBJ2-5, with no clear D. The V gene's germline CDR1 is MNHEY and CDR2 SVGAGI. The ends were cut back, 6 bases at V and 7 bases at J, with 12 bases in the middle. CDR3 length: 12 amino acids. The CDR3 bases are TGTGCCAGCAGCGCGACACGTGGGACCCAGTACTTC. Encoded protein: CASSATRGTQYF.

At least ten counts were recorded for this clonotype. This CDR3 is CATSDPLTSGSYNEQFF. CDR3 nucleotides: TGTGCCACCAGTGATCCCCTGACTAGCGGCTCCTACAATGAGCAGTTCTTC. The chain is built from TRBV24-1 and TRBJ2-1; TRBD2 aligns across 9 bases. Trimming took 3 bases from V and 0 from J; bases not matched to a gene: 5. In germline, CDR1 is KGHDR, CDR2 SFDVKD. This CDR3 has 17 residues.

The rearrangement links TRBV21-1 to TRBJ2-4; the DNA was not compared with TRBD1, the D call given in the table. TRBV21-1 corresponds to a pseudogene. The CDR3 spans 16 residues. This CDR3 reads CASSKGDRATKNIQYF. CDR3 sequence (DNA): TGTGCCAGCAGCAAAGGTGACAGGGCAACCAAAAACATTCAGTACTTC.

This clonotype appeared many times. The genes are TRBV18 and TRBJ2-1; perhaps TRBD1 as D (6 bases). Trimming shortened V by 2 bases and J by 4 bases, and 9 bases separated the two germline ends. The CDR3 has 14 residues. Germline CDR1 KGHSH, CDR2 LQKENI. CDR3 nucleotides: TGTGCCAGCTCACCAGGGACACAATACAATGAGCAGTTCTTC. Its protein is CASSPGTQYNEQFF. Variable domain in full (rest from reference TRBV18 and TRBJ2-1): NAGVMQNPRHLVRRRGQEARLRCSPMKGHSHVYWYRQLPEEGLKFMVYLQKENIIDESGMPKERFSAEFPKEGPSILRIQQVVRGDSAAYFCASSPGTQYNEQFFGPGTRLTVL.

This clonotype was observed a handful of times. The CDR3 DNA reads TGCAGTGCTAGAGATCTGGCGGGAAACTACGAGCAGTACGTC. Translating gives CSARDLAGNYEQYV. This chain uses TRBV20-1 with TRBJ2-7; D perhaps matches TRBD2 (6 bases). Germline CDR1 and CDR2: DFQATT and SNEGSKA (reference sequence). The CDR3 length is 14 residues. Trimming cost V 0 bases and J 3 bases, with 12 bases left between them.

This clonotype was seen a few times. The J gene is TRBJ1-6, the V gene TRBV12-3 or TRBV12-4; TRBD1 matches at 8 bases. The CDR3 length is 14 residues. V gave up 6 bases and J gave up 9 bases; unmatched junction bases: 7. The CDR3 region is CASSPGGESSPLHF. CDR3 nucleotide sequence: TGTGCCAGCAGCCCAGGGGGCGAGTCTTCACCCCTCCACTTT.

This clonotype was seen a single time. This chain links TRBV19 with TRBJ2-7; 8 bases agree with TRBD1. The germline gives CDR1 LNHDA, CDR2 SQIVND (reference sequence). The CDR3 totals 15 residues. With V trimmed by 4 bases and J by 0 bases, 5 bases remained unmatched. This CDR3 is CASSTRTGTSYEQYF. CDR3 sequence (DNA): TGTGCCAGTAGTACCCGGACAGGGACCTCCTACGAGCAGTACTTC. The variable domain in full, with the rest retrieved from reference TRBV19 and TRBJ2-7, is DGGITQSPKYLFRKEGQNVTLSCEQNLNHDAMYWYRQDPGQGLRLIYYSQIVNDFQKGDIAEGYSVSREKKESFPLTVTSAQKNPTAFYLCASSTRTGTSYEQYFGPGTRLTVT.

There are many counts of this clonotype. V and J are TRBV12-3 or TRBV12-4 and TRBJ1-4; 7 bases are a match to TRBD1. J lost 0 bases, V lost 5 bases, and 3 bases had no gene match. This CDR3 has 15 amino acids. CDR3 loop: CASSPQGATNEKLFF. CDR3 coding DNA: TGTGCCAGCAGTCCTCAGGGGGCAACTAATGAAAAACTGTTTTTT.

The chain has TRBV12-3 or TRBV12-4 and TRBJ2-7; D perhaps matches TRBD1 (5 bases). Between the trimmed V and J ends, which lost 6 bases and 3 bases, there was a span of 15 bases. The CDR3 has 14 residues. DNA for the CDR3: TGTGCCAGCAGCACCACGGACACCCTCTACGAGCAGTACTTC. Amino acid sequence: CASSTTDTLYEQYF.

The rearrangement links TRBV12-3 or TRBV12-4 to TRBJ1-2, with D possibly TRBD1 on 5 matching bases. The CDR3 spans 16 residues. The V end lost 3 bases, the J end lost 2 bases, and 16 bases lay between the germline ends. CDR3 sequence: CASSLSQAAVNYGYTF. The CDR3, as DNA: TGTGCCAGCAGTTTGTCACAGGCGGCCGTAAACTATGGCTACACCTTC.

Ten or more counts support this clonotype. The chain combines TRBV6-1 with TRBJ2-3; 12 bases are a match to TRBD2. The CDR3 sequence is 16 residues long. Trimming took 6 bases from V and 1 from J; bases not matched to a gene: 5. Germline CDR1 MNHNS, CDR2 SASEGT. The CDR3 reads CASRPRTSGGTDTQYF. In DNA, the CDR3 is TGTGCCAGCAGACCTAGGACTAGCGGGGGCACAGATACGCAGTATTTT.